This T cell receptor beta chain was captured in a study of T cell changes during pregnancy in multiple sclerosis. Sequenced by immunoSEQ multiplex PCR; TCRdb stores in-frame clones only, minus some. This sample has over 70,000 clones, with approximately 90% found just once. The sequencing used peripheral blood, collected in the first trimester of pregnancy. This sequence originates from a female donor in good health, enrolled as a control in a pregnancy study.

As DNA, the CDR3 is TGCGCCAGCAGCCAAAAGGTAGCGGGAGGTAGCTCCTACGAGCAGTACTTC. Amino acid sequence: CASSQKVAGGSSYEQYF. V and J are TRBV4-1 and TRBJ2-7; 10 bases are shared with TRBD2. Germline values: CDR1 MGHRA, CDR2 YSYEKL. CDR3 length: 17 amino acids. With V trimmed by 2 bases and J by 0 bases, 7 bases remained unmatched.